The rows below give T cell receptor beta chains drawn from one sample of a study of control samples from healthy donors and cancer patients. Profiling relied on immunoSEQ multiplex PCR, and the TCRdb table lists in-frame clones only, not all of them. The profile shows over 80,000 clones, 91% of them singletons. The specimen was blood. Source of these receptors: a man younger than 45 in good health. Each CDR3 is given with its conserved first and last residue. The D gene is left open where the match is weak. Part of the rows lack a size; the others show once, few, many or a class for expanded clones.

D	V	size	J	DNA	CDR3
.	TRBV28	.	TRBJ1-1	TGTGCCAGCAGTTGGGGCCTAAGTGAAGCTTTCTTT	CASSWGLSEAFF
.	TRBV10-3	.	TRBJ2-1	TGTGCCATCAGTGGGGGGAGCTCCTACAATGAGCAGTTCTTC	CAISGGSSYNEQFF
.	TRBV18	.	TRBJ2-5	TGTGCCAGCTCGCCGGGAAGGCAAGAGACCCAGTACTTC	CASSPGRQETQYF
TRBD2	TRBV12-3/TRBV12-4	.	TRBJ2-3	TGTGCCAGCAGCGAAGCGGGGTCGGATACGCAGTATTTT	CASSEAGSDTQYF
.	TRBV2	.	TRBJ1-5	TGTGCCAGCAGTTTGACAGTGCTGTACAATCAGCCCCAGCATTTT	CASSLTVLYNQPQHF
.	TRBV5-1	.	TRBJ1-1	TGCGCCAGCAGCCCGTTGGGGGTTCCAACGAACACTGAAGCTTTCTTT	CASSPLGVPTNTEAFF
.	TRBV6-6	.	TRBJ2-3	TGTGCCAGCAGGTCGTCCGGGAGAACAGATACGCAGTATTTT	CASRSSGRTDTQYF
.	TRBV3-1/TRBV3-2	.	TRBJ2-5	TGTGCCAGCAGCCAAGTCCAACTGGAGACCCAGTACTTC	CASSQVQLETQYF
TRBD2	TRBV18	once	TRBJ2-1	TGTGCCAGCTCACCACCGGGGATAGCGGGAGGCAATGAGCAGTTCTTC	CASSPPGIAGGNEQFF
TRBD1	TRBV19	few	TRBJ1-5	TGTGCCAGTAGCGACAGGGGCCGCCAAGAGCCCCAGCATTTT	CASSDRGRQEPQHF
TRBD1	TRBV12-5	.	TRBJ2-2	TGTGCTAGTGGTTTGGGACCGGGACAGGGCACCGGGGAGCTGTTTTTT	CASGLGPGQGTGELFF
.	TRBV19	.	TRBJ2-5	TGTGCCAGTAGTATAAGCTTGAGTTCTGAAGAGACCCAGTACTTC	CASSISLSSEETQYF
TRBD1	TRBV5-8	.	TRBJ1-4	TGTGCCAGCAGCACAGGGACAGGGGCTACTGAAAAACTGTTTTTT	CASSTGTGATEKLFF
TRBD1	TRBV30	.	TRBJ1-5	TGTGCCTGGAGTGTATCGGGGGCAGGGGGATTGTATCAGCCCCAGCATTTT	CAWSVSGAGGLYQPQHF
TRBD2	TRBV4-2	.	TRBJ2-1	TGTGCCAGCAGCCAAGATTTAGCGGGGAGCTACAATGAGCAGTTCTTC	CASSQDLAGSYNEQFF
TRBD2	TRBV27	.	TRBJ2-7	TGTGCCAGCAGTTTATCCTCCGGACTAGCGGGGGGCACCCGTGTAATGTACGAGCAGTACTTC	CASSLSSGLAGGTRVMYEQYF
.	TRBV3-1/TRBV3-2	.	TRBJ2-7	TGTGCCAGCAGCCAAGATTTACAGACCCAAGAGCAGTACTTC	CASSQDLQTQEQYF
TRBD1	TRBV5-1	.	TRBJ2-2	TGCGCCAGCAGCTCCCACAGGGGGCTTGACACCGGGGAGCTGTTTTTT	CASSSHRGLDTGELFF
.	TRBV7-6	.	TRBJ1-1	TGTGCCAGCAGCTTGGGGGCAGGGTTTACTGAAGCTTTCTTT	CASSLGAGFTEAFF
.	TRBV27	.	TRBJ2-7	TGTGCCAGCAGTCCCGGTGCCCCTGTGACGGCGCCGGCCTACGAGCAGTACTTC	CASSPGAPVTAPAYEQYF
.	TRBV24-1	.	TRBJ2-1	TGTGCCACCAGTCCCTCCGGGACACTCTTTAACAATGAGCAGTTCTTC	CATSPSGTLFNNEQFF
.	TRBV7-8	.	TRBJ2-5	TGTGCCAGCAGCTTAGGGGGACGGGGGGCCAGTTACGGGACCCAGTACTTC	CASSLGGRGASYGTQYF
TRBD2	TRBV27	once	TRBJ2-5	TGTGCCAGCAGTTTCGACTCCGGGCGCGGGGGAAGCCAGTACTTC	CASSFDSGRGGSQYF